Listed below are T cell receptor beta chains from one sample, sequenced in a study of cytomegalovirus exposure and HLA in healthy donors. Repertoires were generated with immunoSEQ multiplex PCR, while TCRdb's copy carries only in-frame clones and drops some. This repertoire shows fewer than 110,000 clones, around 77% found once; its top ten account for 4% to 5%. The material sequenced was PBMCs. These receptors came from a male donor in good health and CMV-seronegative. Each CDR3 is given with its conserved first and last residue. D genes are given only for firm matches. Not every row has a clone size; where given, it reads once, few, many or a size class.

V	D	J	size	CDR3	DNA
TRBV5-4	NA	TRBJ2-7	NA	CASSSDFAEQYF	TGTGCCAGCAGCTCGGACTTTGCCGAGCAGTACTTC
TRBV7-2	NA	TRBJ2-1	NA	CASSLELAAYNEQFF	TGTGCCAGCAGCTTAGAACTAGCCGCCTACAATGAGCAGTTCTTC
TRBV4-2	TRBD1	TRBJ1-3	NA	CASSQPQRGLGNTIYF	TGTGCCAGCAGCCAACCGCAAAGGGGGCTAGGAAACACCATATATTTT
TRBV5-1	TRBD1	TRBJ1-4	few	CASSRDSSHEELFF	TGCGCCAGCAGCCGGGACAGCAGTCATGAGGAACTGTTTTTT
TRBV15	NA	TRBJ2-1	NA	CATRGGGNEQFF	TGTGCCACCAGGGGTGGGGGGAATGAGCAGTTCTTC
TRBV18	TRBD1	TRBJ2-7	NA	CASSPNRGTGDREQYF	TGTGCCAGCTCACCAAATCGCGGGACAGGGGACCGCGAGCAGTACTTC
TRBV23-1	NA	TRBJ2-7	NA	CASSQPRGHTDYEQYF	TGCGCCAGCAGTCAACCCCGGGGACATACCGACTACGAGCAGTACTTC
TRBV7-9	TRBD2	TRBJ2-1	NA	CAARRESSYNEQFF	TGTGCCGCAAGGCGGGAGAGCTCCTACAATGAGCAGTTCTTC
TRBV5-5	TRBD2	TRBJ2-5	NA	CASSLFGGERIETQYF	TGTGCCAGCAGCTTGTTTGGGGGGGAGAGGATCGAGACCCAGTACTTC
TRBV5-1	NA	TRBJ2-7	NA	CASSLYGSLGEQYF	TGCGCCAGCAGCCTGTACGGGAGCTTGGGCGAGCAGTACTTC
TRBV10-2	TRBD2	TRBJ2-1	NA	CATIGHNSGSYNEQFF	TGCGCCACGATCGGCCATAATAGCGGGTCGTACAATGAGCAGTTCTTC
TRBV28	NA	TRBJ2-3	NA	CASSFGGGASTDTQYF	TGTGCCAGCAGTTTTGGTGGAGGGGCTAGCACAGATACGCAGTATTTT
TRBV2	NA	TRBJ2-3	NA	CASCPLVGTQYF	TGTGCCAGCTGCCCGCTAGTTGGTACGCAGTATTTT
TRBV18	TRBD2	TRBJ2-5	few	CASSHSSAGGQETQYF	TGTGCCAGCTCACACTCTTCAGCGGGAGGGCAAGAGACCCAGTACTTC
TRBV27	TRBD2	TRBJ2-5	few	CASSLFAGALSETQYF	TGTGCCAGCAGTTTATTCGCGGGAGCTTTGTCAGAGACCCAGTACTTC
TRBV28	NA	TRBJ2-7	once	CASSFFDRAYEQYF	TGTGCCAGCAGTTTCTTTGACAGAGCCTACGAGCAGTACTTC
TRBV13	TRBD2	TRBJ2-2	few	CASSRTGTSVSGELFF	TGTGCCAGCAGCCGGACCGGGACTAGTGTATCCGGGGAGCTGTTTTTT
TRBV5-6	NA	TRBJ1-1	NA	CASSRIVGDMNTEAFF	TGTGCCAGCAGTCGAATAGTGGGGGACATGAACACTGAAGCTTTCTTT
TRBV12-5	TRBD2	TRBJ2-1	once	CASGLVHLSGRGVEQFF	TGTGCTAGTGGTTTGGTACATCTGTCAGGGAGGGGAGTTGAGCAGTTCTTC
TRBV10-3	NA	TRBJ2-5	once	CAIRGDQETQYF	TGTGCCATCCGGGGAGATCAAGAGACCCAGTACTTC
TRBV19	TRBD1	TRBJ1-2	few	CASKTTGGIYGYTF	TGTGCCAGTAAGACGACAGGGGGTATCTATGGCTACACCTTC
TRBV10-3	NA	TRBJ2-7	few	CAIFFQGQREQYF	TGTGCCATCTTTTTTCAGGGCCAACGGGAGCAGTACTTC
TRBV5-1	NA	TRBJ1-1	NA	CASSPTRGEMNTEAFF	TGCGCCAGCAGCCCTACCCGGGGGGAGATGAACACTGAAGCTTTCTTT